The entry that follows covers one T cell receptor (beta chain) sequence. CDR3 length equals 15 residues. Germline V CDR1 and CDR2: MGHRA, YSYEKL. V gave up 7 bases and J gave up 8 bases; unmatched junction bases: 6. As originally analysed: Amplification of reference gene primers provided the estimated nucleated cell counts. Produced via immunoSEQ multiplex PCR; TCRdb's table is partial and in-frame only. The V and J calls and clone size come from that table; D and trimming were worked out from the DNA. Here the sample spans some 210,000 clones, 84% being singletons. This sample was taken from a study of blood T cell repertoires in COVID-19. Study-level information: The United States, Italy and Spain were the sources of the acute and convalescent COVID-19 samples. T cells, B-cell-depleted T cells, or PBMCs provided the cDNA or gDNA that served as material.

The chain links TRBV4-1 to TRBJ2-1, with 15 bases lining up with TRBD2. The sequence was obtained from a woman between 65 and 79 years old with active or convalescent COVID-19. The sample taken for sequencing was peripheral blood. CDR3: CASTRTSGRGYEQFF. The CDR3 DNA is TGCGCCAGCACCCGGACTAGCGGGAGGGGTTATGAGCAGTTCTTC.